The clone carrying this T cell receptor beta chain occurred once. These data come from a study of OX40 agonist ivuxolimab in advanced cancers. For the study at large: One patient with hepatocellular carcinoma and two with cutaneous melanoma, three in all, had partial responses.

The V gene's germline CDR1 is KGHSY and CDR2 FQNENV. This CDR3 is built from 17 residues. J gave up 0 bases and V 3 bases, and 8 bases lay outside the gene matches. Produced via immunoSEQ multiplex PCR; TCRdb's table is partial and in-frame only. The sample lists approximately 74,000 clones, 85% occurring once. This clonotype originated in an adult with an advanced solid tumor such as melanoma, head and neck, liver or kidney cancer. The J gene is TRBJ1-3, the V gene TRBV16, with 7 bases that match TRBD1. The sequencing used CD4+ or CD8+ T cells sorted from blood, collected in a trial of the OX40 agonist ivuxolimab. CDR3: CASSQETGSLSGNTIYF. The CDR3 DNA follows: TGTGCCAGCAGCCAGGAGACAGGGTCCCTCTCTGGAAACACCATATATTTT.